These T cell receptor beta chains were read from a single sample in a study of cytomegalovirus exposure and HLA in healthy donors. The data were produced by immunoSEQ multiplex PCR, yet TCRdb's version contains in-frame clones alone and is incomplete. The data hold fewer than 200,000 clones, with roughly 65% observed a single time. Source material: PBMCs. These receptors were obtained from a woman in her late teens or twenties in good health and CMV-seropositive. CDR3s include the opening cysteine and the closing phenylalanine or tryptophan. A D gene is named only where the DNA matches it firmly. For some rows the clone size is stated as once, few or many, or as a class when expanded; others skip it.

d_call: TRBD1; clone_size: .; v_call: TRBV2; j_call: TRBJ1-4; cdr3_aa: CASRKTGTANEKLFF; cdr3_nt: TGTGCCAGCAGAAAAACCGGGACAGCAAATGAAAAACTGTTTTTT
d_call: TRBD1; clone_size: .; v_call: TRBV27; j_call: TRBJ2-7; cdr3_aa: CASSSGTGQMTYEQYF; cdr3_nt: TGTGCCAGCAGTTCCGGGACAGGGCAAATGACCTACGAGCAGTACTTC
d_call: .; clone_size: .; v_call: TRBV7-8; j_call: TRBJ2-1; cdr3_aa: CASSLGGTVGNEQFF; cdr3_nt: TGTGCCAGCAGCTTAGGCGGGACAGTAGGGAATGAGCAGTTCTTC
d_call: TRBD1; clone_size: .; v_call: TRBV7-8; j_call: TRBJ2-7; cdr3_aa: CASSMGQGRGEQYF; cdr3_nt: TGTGCCAGCAGCATGGGACAGGGGAGGGGCGAGCAGTACTTC
d_call: TRBD1; clone_size: .; v_call: TRBV7-9; j_call: TRBJ2-1; cdr3_aa: CASSPGQNYNEQFF; cdr3_nt: TGTGCCAGCAGCCCGGGACAGAATTACAATGAGCAGTTCTTC
d_call: TRBD1; clone_size: .; v_call: TRBV30; j_call: TRBJ1-5; cdr3_aa: CAWSVLGTGGVQPQHF; cdr3_nt: TGTGCCTGGAGTGTACTCGGGACAGGGGGCGTTCAGCCCCAGCATTTT
d_call: TRBD1; clone_size: many; v_call: TRBV30; j_call: TRBJ2-7; cdr3_aa: CAWSKGTASYEQYF; cdr3_nt: TGTGCCTGGTCAAAAGGGACAGCGTCCTACGAGCAGTACTTC
d_call: .; clone_size: .; v_call: TRBV7-9; j_call: TRBJ1-4; cdr3_aa: CASSLKLRGEKLFF; cdr3_nt: TGTGCCAGCAGCTTAAAGCTACGGGGTGAAAAACTGTTTTTT
d_call: TRBD2; clone_size: .; v_call: TRBV30; j_call: TRBJ2-5; cdr3_aa: CAWGGLAGDTQYF; cdr3_nt: TGTGCCTGGGGAGGACTAGCGGGGGACACCCAGTACTTC
d_call: .; clone_size: .; v_call: TRBV15; j_call: TRBJ1-2; cdr3_aa: CATSGPGSHHGYTF; cdr3_nt: TGTGCCACCAGCGGCCCAGGCAGCCACCATGGCTACACCTTC